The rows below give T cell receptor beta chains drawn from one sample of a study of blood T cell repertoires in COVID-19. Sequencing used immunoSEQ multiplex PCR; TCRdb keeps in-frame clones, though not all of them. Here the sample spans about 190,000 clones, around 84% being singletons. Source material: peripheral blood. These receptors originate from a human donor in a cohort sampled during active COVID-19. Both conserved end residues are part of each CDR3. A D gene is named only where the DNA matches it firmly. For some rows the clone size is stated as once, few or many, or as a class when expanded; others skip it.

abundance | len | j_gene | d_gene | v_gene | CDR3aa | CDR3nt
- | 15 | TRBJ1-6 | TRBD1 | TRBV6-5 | CASSSGLQGDSPLHF | TGTGCCAGCAGTTCGGGACTCCAGGGGGATTCACCCCTCCACTTT
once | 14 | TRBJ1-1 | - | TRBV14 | CASSHQAENTEAFF | TGTGCCAGCAGCCACCAGGCAGAGAACACTGAAGCTTTCTTT
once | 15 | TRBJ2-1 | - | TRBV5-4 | CASSSGGYSYNEQFF | TGTGCCAGCAGCTCGGGTGGCTACTCCTACAATGAGCAGTTCTTC
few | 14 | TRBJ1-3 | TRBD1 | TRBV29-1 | CSVAKTGGGNTIYF | TGCAGCGTCGCCAAAACAGGGGGCGGAAACACCATATATTTT
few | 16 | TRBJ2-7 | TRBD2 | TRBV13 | CASSQTSGGGVYEQYF | TGTGCCAGCAGCCAAACTAGCGGAGGAGGGGTCTACGAGCAGTACTTC
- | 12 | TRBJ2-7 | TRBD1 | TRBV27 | CASPGQSYEQYF | TGTGCCTCCCCGGGACAGTCCTACGAGCAGTACTTC
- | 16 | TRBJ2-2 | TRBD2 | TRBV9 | CASSVRLAGAAGELFF | TGTGCCAGCAGCGTGAGACTAGCGGGGGCAGCCGGGGAGCTGTTTTTT
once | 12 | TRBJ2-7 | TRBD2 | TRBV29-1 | CSGGTSRYEQYF | TGCAGCGGGGGGACTAGCCGCTACGAGCAGTACTTC
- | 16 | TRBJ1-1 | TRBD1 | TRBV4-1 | CASSVGQGALRTEAFF | TGCGCCAGCAGCGTAGGACAGGGGGCGCTAAGGACTGAAGCTTTCTTT
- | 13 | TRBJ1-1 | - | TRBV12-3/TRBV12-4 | CASSLYGNTEAFF | TGTGCCAGCAGTTTATACGGGAACACTGAAGCTTTCTTT
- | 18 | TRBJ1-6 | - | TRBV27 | CASSLEGRGRTYNSPLHF | TGTGCCAGCAGTTTAGAGGGCAGGGGACGGACCTATAATTCACCCCTCCACTTT
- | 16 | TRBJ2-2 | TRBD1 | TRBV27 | CASSLWGQGVNGELFF | TGTGCCAGCAGTTTATGGGGACAGGGAGTTAACGGGGAGCTGTTTTTT
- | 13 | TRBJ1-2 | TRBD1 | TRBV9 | CASTRDRAYGYTF | TGTGCCAGCACCAGGGACAGGGCTTATGGCTACACCTTC
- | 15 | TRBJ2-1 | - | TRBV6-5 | CASSRPRSSYNEQFF | TGTGCCAGCAGTCGCCCCCGGAGCTCCTACAATGAGCAGTTCTTC
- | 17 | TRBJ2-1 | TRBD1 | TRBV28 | CASSLWEGQGRNNEQFF | TGTGCCAGCAGTTTATGGGAAGGACAGGGTCGGAACAATGAGCAGTTCTTC
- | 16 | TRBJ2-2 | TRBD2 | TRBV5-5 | CASRNWGGKNTGELFF | TGTGCCAGCAGAAATTGGGGGGGTAAAAACACCGGGGAGCTGTTTTTT
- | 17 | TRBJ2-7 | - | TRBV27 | CASSSRERGWGLGEQYF | TGTGCCAGCAGTTCCAGGGAGAGGGGGTGGGGTTTGGGCGAGCAGTACTTC
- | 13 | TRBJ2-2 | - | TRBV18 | CASSPANTGELFF | TGTGCCAGCTCACCCGCGAACACCGGGGAGCTGTTTTTT
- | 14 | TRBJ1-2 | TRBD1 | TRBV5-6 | CASSLLGQVYGYTF | TGTGCCAGCAGCTTGTTGGGACAGGTCTATGGCTACACCTTC
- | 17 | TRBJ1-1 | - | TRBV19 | CASRTQALGGARGEAFF | TGTGCCAGTAGGACGCAGGCTCTAGGGGGGGCGCGAGGTGAAGCTTTCTTT
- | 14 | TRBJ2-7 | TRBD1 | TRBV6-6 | CASSYSRQGHEQYF | TGTGCCAGCAGTTACTCGCGACAGGGTCACGAGCAGTACTTC
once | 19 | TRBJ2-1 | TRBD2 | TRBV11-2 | CASSLTTSGGDRARWEQFF | TGTGCCAGCAGCTTAACCACGTCGGGGGGAGACAGAGCAAGGTGGGAGCAGTTCTTC
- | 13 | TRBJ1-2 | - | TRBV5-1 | CASSWTEDYGYTF | TGCGCCAGCAGCTGGACAGAAGACTATGGCTACACCTTC
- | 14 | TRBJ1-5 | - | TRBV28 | CASSSLQERQPQHF | TGTGCCAGCAGTTCACTCCAGGAACGTCAGCCCCAGCATTTT
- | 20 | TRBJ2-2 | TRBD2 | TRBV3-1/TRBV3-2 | CASTQIGLAGATINTGELFF | TGTGCCAGCACCCAAATAGGACTAGCGGGGGCCACGATAAACACCGGGGAGCTGTTTTTT
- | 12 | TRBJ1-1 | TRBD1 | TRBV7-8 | CASSLDRGEAFF | TGTGCCAGCAGCTTAGACAGGGGCGAAGCTTTCTTT
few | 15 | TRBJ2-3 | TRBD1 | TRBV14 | CASSQGDRARDTQYF | TGTGCCAGCAGCCAAGGGGACAGGGCTAGGGATACGCAGTATTTT
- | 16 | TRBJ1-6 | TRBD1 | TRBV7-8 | CASSPLTGQGNSPLHF | TGTGCCAGCAGCCCATTGACGGGACAGGGTAATTCACCCCTCCACTTT
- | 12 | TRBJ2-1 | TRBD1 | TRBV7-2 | CASSPRGREQFF | TGTGCCAGCAGCCCCAGGGGGCGTGAGCAGTTCTTC
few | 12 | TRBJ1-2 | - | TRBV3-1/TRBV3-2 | CASSQGRGSYTF | TGTGCCAGCAGCCAAGGAAGGGGAAGCTACACCTTC
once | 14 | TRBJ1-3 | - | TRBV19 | CASSILPSGNTIYF | TGTGCCAGTAGTATCCTCCCCTCTGGAAACACCATATATTTT
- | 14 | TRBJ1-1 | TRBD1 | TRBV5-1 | CASSLGGVNTEAFF | TGCGCCAGCAGCTTAGGGGGCGTGAACACTGAAGCTTTCTTT
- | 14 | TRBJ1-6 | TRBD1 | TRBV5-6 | CASSLDRANSPLHF | TGTGCCAGCAGCCTCGACAGGGCCAATTCACCCCTCCACTTT
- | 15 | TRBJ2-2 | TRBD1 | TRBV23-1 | CASTHRDRATGELFF | TGCGCCAGCACCCACCGGGACAGGGCGACCGGGGAGCTGTTTTTT
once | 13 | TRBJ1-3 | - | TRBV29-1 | CSAVTGSGNTIYF | TGCAGCGCGGTGACAGGCTCTGGAAACACCATATATTTT
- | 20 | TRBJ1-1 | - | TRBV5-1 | CASSLVGRGSRSVRLYEAFF | TGCGCCAGCAGCTTGGTAGGTCGGGGATCTCGGTCTGTGAGATTATATGAAGCTTTCTTT
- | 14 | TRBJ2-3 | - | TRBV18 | CASSHREKRDTQYF | TGTGCCAGCTCACATCGGGAGAAGAGAGATACGCAGTATTTT
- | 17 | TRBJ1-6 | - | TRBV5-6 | CASSFRLDTQGNSPLHF | TGTGCCAGCAGCTTTAGGCTTGACACTCAGGGCAATTCACCCCTCCACTTT
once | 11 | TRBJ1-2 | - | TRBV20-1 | CSASSGNGYTF | TGCAGTGCTAGTAGCGGGAATGGCTACACCTTC
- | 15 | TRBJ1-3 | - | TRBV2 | CASSERGSSGNTIYF | TGTGCCAGCAGTGAAAGGGGGTCGTCTGGAAACACCATATATTTT
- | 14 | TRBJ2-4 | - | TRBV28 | CASTSPGLWNIQYF | TGTGCCAGCACCTCGCCGGGACTTTGGAACATTCAGTACTTC
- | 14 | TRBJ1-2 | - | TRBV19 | CASKVEGRRYGYTF | TGTGCCAGTAAGGTGGAGGGCAGGCGTTACGGCTACACCTTC
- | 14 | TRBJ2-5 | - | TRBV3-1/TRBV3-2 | CASSFPGFQETQYF | TGTGCCAGCAGCTTCCCGGGATTTCAGGAGACCCAGTACTTC
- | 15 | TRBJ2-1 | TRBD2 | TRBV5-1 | CASSFGTSSYNEQFF | TGCGCCAGCAGCTTTGGGACTAGCTCCTACAATGAGCAGTTCTTC
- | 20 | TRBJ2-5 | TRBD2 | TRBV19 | CASSIVWSGVTAPMRETQYF | TGTGCCAGTAGTATAGTATGGAGCGGGGTAACCGCGCCAATGAGGGAGACCCAGTACTTC
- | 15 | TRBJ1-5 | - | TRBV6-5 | CASSSNREGNQPQHF | TGTGCCAGCAGTTCCAACAGGGAAGGTAATCAGCCCCAGCATTTT
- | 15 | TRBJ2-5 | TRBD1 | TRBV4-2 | CASSQGTGRGETQYF | TGTGCCAGCAGCCAGGGGACAGGGAGGGGGGAGACCCAGTACTTC
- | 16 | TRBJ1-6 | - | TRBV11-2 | CASSLGVGRSSSPLHF | TGTGCCAGCAGCTTAGGGGTTGGGAGGTCCTCTTCACCCCTCCACTTT
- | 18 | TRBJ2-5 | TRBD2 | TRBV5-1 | CASSLARRTSGTQETQYF | TGCGCCAGCAGCTTGGCCCGGCGGACTAGCGGGACTCAAGAGACCCAGTACTTC
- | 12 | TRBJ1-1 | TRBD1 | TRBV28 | CATTTGATEAFF | TGTGCCACCACCACAGGGGCCACTGAAGCTTTCTTT
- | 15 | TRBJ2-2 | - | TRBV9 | CASSDLTGNTGELFF | TGTGCCAGCAGCGACCTGACAGGGAACACCGGGGAGCTGTTTTTT
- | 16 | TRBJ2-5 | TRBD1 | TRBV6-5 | CASSYHRDRYQETQYF | TGTGCCAGCAGCTACCACCGGGACAGGTACCAAGAGACCCAGTACTTC
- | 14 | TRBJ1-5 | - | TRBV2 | CASVFRQNNQPQHF | TGTGCCAGCGTTTTCCGACAGAATAATCAGCCCCAGCATTTT
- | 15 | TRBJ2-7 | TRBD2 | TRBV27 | CASSFMSGISYEQYF | TGTGCCAGCAGTTTTATGAGCGGGATCTCCTACGAGCAGTACTTC